These 14 T cell receptor beta chains originate from one sample sequenced in a study of beta chain features in type 1 diabetes. Their antigens remain unidentified. Sequenced material consisted of expressed TCRB transcripts (all of the isolated RNA was reverse transcribed). Only in-frame clones appear in the TCRdb table, and some are missing; sequencing was by immunoSEQ multiplex PCR. The table shows some 140,000 clones, with approximately 10% occurring only once. The study, taken as a whole, reports: Shortening that was moderate but significant affected the TCRB CDR3s of Type 1 diabetes patients in all four CD4+ subsets.

The sequenced sample consisted of central memory CD4+ T cells from blood. These receptor sequences come from a man between 25 and 39 years old with type 1 diabetes.

A few counts support this clone. The chain links TRBV7-2 to TRBJ1-1, with 8 bases fitting TRBD1. Germline CDR1 reads SGHTA; CDR2 reads FQGNSA. Losses at the gene ends were 5 bases for V and 8 bases for J; bases not matched to a gene: 4. The CDR3 contains 12 residues. CDR3 DNA: TGTGCCAGCAGCGACAGGGGTGCCGAAGCTTTCTTT. This translates into CASSDRGAEAFF. The whole variable domain, remainder taken from reference TRBV7-2 and TRBJ1-1, is GAGVSQSPSNKVTEKGKDVELRCDPISGHTALYWYRQSLGQGLEFLIYFQGNSAPDKSGLPSDRFSAERTGGSVSTLTIQRTQQEDSAVYLCASSDRGAEAFFGQGTRLTVV.

The sample holds a few counts of this clone. As DNA, the CDR3 is TGTGCCAGCAGCTTGGGGGCAGCTTCTTACAATGAGCAGTTCTTC. This codes for CASSLGAASYNEQFF. The chain employs TRBV5-5 and TRBJ2-1; D not resolved. The CDR3 has 15 residues. Trimming stripped 0 bases from V and 4 bases from J, with 11 bases between. Germline V CDR1 and CDR2: SGHKS, YYEKEE (reference sequence).

The J gene is TRBJ1-6, the V gene TRBV7-6; TRBD1 aligns across 7 bases. The germline V gene has CDR1 SGHVS and CDR2 FNYEAQ. The CDR3 contains 15 residues. Trimming took 1 base from V and 10 from J; bases not matched to a gene: 7. The CDR3 nucleotides read TGTGCCAGCAGCTTAGAGACAGGGCCGCGCTCACCCCTCCACTTT. Translating it yields CASSLETGPRSPLHF.

The chain is built from TRBV4-2 and TRBJ2-3; D is perhaps TRBD1 (5 bases). The CDR3 covers 13 residues. Trimming removed 8 bases from V and 2 bases from J, with 11 bases in between. Germline-derived CDR1 and CDR2 are LGHNA and YNFKEQ. CDR3 loop: CASRRTTTDTQYF. DNA for the CDR3: TGTGCCAGCCGAAGGACAACCACAGATACGCAGTATTTT.

This clone was observed a few times. V is TRBV18 and J is TRBJ2-1, with 8 bases that match TRBD2. Germline CDR1 is KGHSH and CDR2 is LQKENI. Trimming at V came to 0 bases and at J to 6 bases, leaving 13 bases not matched to a gene. CDR3 length: 18 amino acids. This CDR3 is CASSPPMASGRLTNEQFF. The CDR3 nucleotides are TGTGCCAGCTCACCACCGATGGCTAGCGGGCGCTTAACCAATGAGCAGTTCTTC. Drawing the rest from reference TRBV18 and TRBJ2-1, the complete variable domain is NAGVMQNPRHLVRRRGQEARLRCSPMKGHSHVYWYRQLPEEGLKFMVYLQKENIIDESGMPKERFSAEFPKEGPSILRIQQVVRGDSAAYFCASSPPMASGRLTNEQFFGPGTRLTVL.

In this sample, this clone turned up a few times. V usage is TRBV18 and J usage is TRBJ1-1, with a possible D match to TRBD1 (6 bases). Trimming pared 2 bases from V and 5 bases from J, leaving 18 bases between. There are 16 residues in the CDR3. Germline V CDR1 and CDR2: KGHSH, LQKENI. CDR3 loop: CASSPRTGKQGTEAFF. DNA of the CDR3: TGTGCCAGCTCACCAAGGACCGGGAAACAGGGAACTGAAGCTTTCTTT.

This clone showed up just once. The chain has TRBV5-6 and TRBJ2-1; 7 positions match TRBD2. Germline V lookup: CDR1 SGHDT, CDR2 YYEEEE. The V and J ends lost 6 bases and 8 bases, in that order; junction bases with no gene match: 8. The CDR3 contains 13 residues. CDR3 in amino acids: CASTRRGRDEQFF. In DNA form, the CDR3 reads TGTGCCAGCACCAGAAGAGGGAGGGATGAGCAGTTCTTC.

The CDR3 nucleotides read TGCGCCAGCAGCCAAGAGCGGGGGGTTCATGGCTACACCTTC. Amino acids: CASSQERGVHGYTF. V usage is TRBV4-3 and J usage is TRBJ1-2, with a weak D call TRBD1 (5 bases). This CDR3 contains 14 residues. Trimming removed 0 bases from V and 6 bases from J, with 11 bases in between. In germline, CDR1 is LGHNA, CDR2 YSLEER.

This clone occurred a few times. This chain links TRBV18 with TRBJ1-6; TRBD1 agrees at 9 bases. Germline assignment: CDR1 KGHSH and CDR2 LQKENI. This CDR3 is 15 amino acids long. V lost 6 bases and J lost 5; bases outside the gene matches: 5. CDR3 sequence: CASSSGTGNNSPLHF. CDR3 in DNA: TGTGCCAGCTCCTCCGGGACAGGGAATAATTCACCCCTCCACTTT.

This clone was seen only a few times. The chain is built from TRBV7-2 and TRBJ2-5; possible D gene TRBD2, 5 bases. This CDR3 is 13 amino acids long. Germline CDR1 and CDR2: SGHTA and FQGNSA. V dropped 5 bases and J dropped 7 bases, with 14 bases sitting between them. The CDR3 region has the DNA TGTGCCAGCAGCCGCAAAGAAGGAGGGACCCAGTACTTC. Encoded protein: CASSRKEGGTQYF.

V gene TRBV27 combines with J gene TRBJ1-4; the D is unclear. Trimming cost V 6 bases and J 7 bases, with 9 bases left between them. The germline CDR1 and CDR2 sequences are MNHEY and SMNVEV (reference sequence). The CDR3 is 12 amino acids. The chain's CDR3 is CASRASGEKLFF. The CDR3 region has the DNA TGTGCCAGCAGAGCCTCTGGTGAAAAACTGTTTTTT. The variable domain in full, with the rest retrieved from reference TRBV27 and TRBJ1-4, is EAQVTQNPRYLITVTGKKLTVTCSQNMNHEYMSWYRQDPGLGLRQIYYSMNVEVTDKGDVPEGYKVSRKEKRNFPLILESPSPNQTSLYFCASRASGEKLFFGSGTQLSVL.

Only a few counts were recorded for this clone. The gene calls are TRBV11-1 and TRBJ2-1; D unclear. V lost 5 bases to trimming and J lost 0 bases, with 17 bases between them. Germline values: CDR1 SGHAT, CDR2 FQDESV (reference sequence). CDR3 length: 17 residues. The DNA of the CDR3 is TGTGCCAGCAGCCCTGTTTCCTTATCGAGCTCCTACAATGAGCAGTTCTTC. Residues: CASSPVSLSSSYNEQFF.

This clone was seen many times. The rearrangement uses TRBV29-1 and TRBJ2-3; D not resolved. CDR3 size: 10 residues. Per germline, CDR1 SQVTM and CDR2 ANQGSEA. DNA of the CDR3: TGCGATCGAGGCACAGATACGCAGTATTTT. Translation: CDRGTDTQYF.

This clone was counted a few times. The chain is built from TRBV6-6 and TRBJ2-3; 7 bases align to TRBD1. The CDR3 sequence is 14 residues long. V shed 5 bases and J 2 bases; nucleotides not matched to a gene: 4. Germline CDR1 is MNHNY and CDR2 is SVGAGI (reference sequence). DNA for the CDR3: TGTGCCAGCAGTCTAGGGGGCTACACAGATACGCAGTATTTT. It yields the protein CASSLGGYTDTQYF.